Described below is a single TCR beta chain sequence and its context. Its matching antigen is unknown. This entry is derived from a study of tumor-infiltrating lymphocytes in primary liver carcinoma. Findings and limits, study-wide: The difference in top-250-clone fraction between tumors and blood was significant, favoring tumors (p = 0.039).

They got blood RNA out of unsorted whole blood and also pulled out germline DNA. The patients lived with chronic HBV infection and had not yet received any treatment. The CDR3 totals 15 residues. V was cut by 1 base and J by 2 bases, with 11 bases left in between. Germline V gives CDR1 SEHNR, CDR2 FQNEAQ (reference sequence). A primer in the constant region served to generate TCR beta cDNA from 500 ng of total RNA. Investigators got TCR beta libraries out of three nested multiplex PCR rounds, done with slightly modified ARM-PCR. Each of the first two PCR rounds ran roughly 9 cycles with TRBV1-TRBV30 forward and C-beta reverse primers. MiXCR was run by TCRdb on the multiplex PCR reads, yielding one entry per CDR3 protein. The repertoire holds 250,000 to 350,000 distinct CDR3 sequences, approximately 54% seen once, with approximately 15% in the top ten.

The receptor was derived from a woman aged 25-40 years with primary liver carcinoma and hepatitis B virus infection. The sequencing input was peripheral blood. The rearrangement uses TRBV7-9 and TRBJ1-2; tentatively, D is TRBD1 (5 bases). The CDR3: CASSLGWQGNYGYTF. In DNA, the CDR3 is TGTGCCAGCAGCTTAGGGTGGCAGGGAAACTATGGCTACACCTTC.